These 19 T cell receptor beta chains were all obtained from the same sample, sequenced in a study of T cells in Graves' hyperthyroidism and ophthalmopathy. Amplification targeted TCR beta CDR3 regions from RNA transcripts. Primed by the HTBI set, a first-round RT-PCR was run on the TCR CDR3. MiXCR, run by TCRdb on the multiplex PCR reads, gives a single entry per CDR3 protein. The profile shows under 550,000 distinct CDR3 sequences, 20% of them singletons. The sample comprised blood. The receptors originated from a man aged 35-49 years with Graves' ophthalmopathy.

The chain carries TRBV6-5 and TRBJ2-1; D assignment may be TRBD1 or TRBD2 (7 bases each). V lost 4 bases to trimming and J lost 5 bases, with 15 bases between them. The CDR3 is 15 amino acids. Per germline, CDR1 MNHEY and CDR2 SVGAGI. The CDR3, as DNA: TGTGCCAGCAGTTCAGGGGGAGGGCCGCACAATGAGCAGTTCTTC. Translation: CASSSGGGPHNEQFF.

This clonotype was found many times. In DNA form, the CDR3 reads TGTGCCAGCAGCGACGGGGGGGTACAAGAGACCCAGTACTTC. This codes for CASSDGGVQETQYF. The chain uses TRBV9 and TRBJ2-5, with TRBD2 identical over 8 bases. The CDR3 spans 14 residues. After removal of 3 bases from V and 2 bases from J, the junction contained 3 bases not matched to a gene. Germline CDR1 reads SGDLS; CDR2 reads YYNGEE.

This clonotype came up many times. This sequence joins TRBV11-2 and TRBJ2-3, with D maybe TRBD2 (6 bases). V lost 7 bases and J lost 2, with 25 bases in between. CDR1 SGHAT and CDR2 FQNNGV come from the germline V gene. The CDR3 totals 18 residues. The CDR3 sequence: CASTPPQVGGENTDTQYF. The CDR3 DNA sequence: TGTGCCAGCACTCCCCCCCAAGTAGGAGGGGAGAACACAGATACGCAGTATTTT.

A few counts support this clonotype. The chain uses TRBV7-9 and TRBJ2-5, with D possibly being TRBD2 (5 bases). This CDR3 is built from 13 residues. Trimming removed 2 bases at V and 4 bases at J, with 8 bases between. The germline gives CDR1 SEHNR, CDR2 FQNEAQ (reference sequence). CDR3 region: CASSLHSVETQYF. The CDR3, as DNA: TGTGCCAGCAGCTTACATAGCGTAGAGACCCAGTACTTC.

The chain is built from TRBV12-5 and TRBJ2-3, with D possibly matching TRBD1 (7 bases). V was shortened by 5 bases and J by 10 bases, with 19 bases between the two germline ends. The V gene's germline CDR1 is LGHNT and CDR2 FRNRAP. The CDR3 loop spans 14 amino acids. This CDR3 reads CASGLARGPRAQYF. In DNA form, the CDR3 reads TGTGCTAGTGGTCTAGCGAGGGGGCCCCGCGCGCAGTATTTT.

This chain uses TRBV20-1 with TRBJ1-2; D is uncertain. This CDR3 region has 11 residues. Germline CDR1 reads DFQATT; CDR2 reads SNEGSKA (reference sequence). Trimming removed 0 bases at V and 8 bases at J, with 7 bases between. The CDR3 protein is CSARDLVGYTF. The CDR3 DNA sequence: TGCAGTGCTAGAGATTTGGTAGGCTACACCTTC.

The V and J genes are TRBV24-1 and TRBJ2-5; no firm D call. Trimming took off 6 bases at V and 1 base at J, with 8 bases between the two ends. CDR1 KGHDR and CDR2 SFDVKD come from the germline V gene. There are 13 residues in the CDR3. The chain's CDR3 is CATSLGGQETQYF. The DNA of the CDR3 is TGTGCCACCAGTCTGGGCGGCCAAGAGACCCAGTACTTC.

This clonotype turned up a few times. The chain links TRBV29-1 to TRBJ1-1, with a tentative D call TRBD1 (5 bases). The CDR3 sequence is 13 residues long. Germline V CDR1 and CDR2: SQVTM, ANQGSEA. V gave up 4 bases and J gave up 0 bases, with 9 bases separating them. CDR3 residues: CSVVGDLNTEAFF. The CDR3 coding sequence is TGCAGCGTTGTAGGGGACCTGAACACTGAAGCTTTCTTT.

In this sample, this clonotype turned up many times. This chain uses TRBV18 with TRBJ2-1, with D maybe TRBD1 (6 bases). Germline V gene data show CDR1 as KGHSH and CDR2 as LQKENI. The CDR3 is 14 amino acids. Trimming stripped 3 bases from V and 2 bases from J, with 8 bases between. CDR3 residues: CASSPGTPYNEQFF. The CDR3 nucleotides read TGTGCCAGCTCACCCGGGACACCCTACAATGAGCAGTTCTTC.

Worth noting for this clonotype: Relative to the germline gene, one junction end is altered; a read error may explain this. V and J are TRBV10-3 and TRBJ1-5, with TRBD1 as a possible D gene (5 bases). The CDR3 extends over 15 amino acids. Germline assignment: CDR1 ENHRY and CDR2 SYGVKD. The CDR3 is CASSEVMTVLQPQHF. DNA for the CDR3: TGTGCCAGCAGTGAAGTAATGACAGTCCTGCAGCCCCAGCATTTT.

The genes are TRBV27 and TRBJ2-7; no definite D call. The CDR3 has 14 amino acids. Trimming took 3 bases from V and 1 from J, leaving 10 bases between them. Germline V gene data show CDR1 as MNHEY and CDR2 as SMNVEV (reference sequence). CDR3: CASSFKSVSYEQYF. The DNA of the CDR3 is TGTGCCAGCAGTTTTAAGTCGGTATCCTACGAGCAGTACTTC.

This clonotype was picked up many times. V and J are TRBV12-3 or TRBV12-4 and TRBJ2-7; 7 nucleotides match TRBD1. CDR3 length equals 15 residues. V lost 5 bases, J lost 5 bases, and 12 bases stayed unmatched. CDR3 sequence: CASSLQTGVKHEQYF. For the CDR3, the DNA is TGTGCCAGCAGTCTACAAACAGGGGTAAAACACGAGCAGTACTTC.

The rearrangement joins TRBV20-1 to TRBJ2-3, with D maybe TRBD2 (5 bases). V was pared by 3 bases and J by 11 bases, with 21 bases between. CDR3 size: 14 residues. Germline V lookup: CDR1 DFQATT, CDR2 SNEGSKA (reference sequence). CDR3: CSASSEAPLFRQYF. The CDR3 DNA reads as TGCAGTGCTAGCTCGGAGGCCCCGTTGTTTAGGCAGTATTTT.

This clonotype has more than one count but fewer than ten. The V call is TRBV29-1, the J call TRBJ2-3; a weak D match, TRBD1 (6 bases). Germline V CDR1 and CDR2: SQVTM, ANQGSEA. The V end was cut by 7 bases, the J end by 0 bases, with 14 bases between. This CDR3 has 14 amino acids. Here the CDR3 reads CSGQTGTSTDTQYF. The CDR3, as DNA: TGCAGCGGCCAGACAGGAACTAGCACAGATACGCAGTATTTT.

The chain carries TRBV4-1 and TRBJ2-5; D is ambiguous. The germline V gene has CDR1 MGHRA and CDR2 YSYEKL. The V and J ends lost 5 bases and 0 bases respectively, with 13 bases between them. The CDR3 extends over 15 amino acids. CDR3 region: CASSKRHINQETQYF. Here the CDR3 DNA reads TGCGCCAGCAGCAAAAGGCATATAAACCAAGAGACCCAGTACTTC.

Many counts were recorded for this clonotype. The J gene is TRBJ2-7, the V gene TRBV27, with D possibly being TRBD1 (6 bases). The V gene lost 4 bases and the J gene lost 2 bases, with 15 bases spanning the gap. Germline assignment: CDR1 MNHEY and CDR2 SMNVEV (reference sequence). The CDR3 totals 15 residues. Here the CDR3 reads CASSWGKQGPYEQYF. The DNA for the CDR3 is TGTGCCAGCAGTTGGGGAAAACAGGGTCCCTACGAGCAGTACTTC.

This clonotype has just a few counts. This chain joins TRBV20-1 and TRBJ1-2; D unresolved. CDR3 size: 12 residues. The germline CDR1 and CDR2 sequences are DFQATT and SNEGSKA (reference sequence). The V gene lost 1 base and the J gene lost 7 bases, with 10 bases spanning the gap. The CDR3 bases are TGCAGTGCTAGAGCACATACAAGTGGCTACACCTTC. This encodes CSARAHTSGYTF.

This chain connects TRBV25-1 to TRBJ1-2; D possibly corresponds to TRBD1 (6 bases). Between the trimmed V and J ends, which lost 1 base and 4 bases, there was a span of 13 bases. Germline V gene data show CDR1 as MGHDK and CDR2 as SYGVNS. The CDR3 is made up of 15 amino acids. This CDR3 reads CASSESGGGLYGYTF. The CDR3 coding sequence is TGTGCCAGCAGTGAATCCGGAGGGGGTCTCTATGGCTACACCTTC.

V usage is TRBV7-9 and J usage is TRBJ1-1; D perhaps matches TRBD1 (6 bases). This CDR3 has 12 residues. Per germline, CDR1 SEHNR and CDR2 FQNEAQ (reference sequence). Deletions cut 4 bases from V and 4 bases from J, with 7 bases between. For the CDR3, the DNA is TGTGCCAGCAGCTACAGGGTCACTGAAGCTTTCTTT. It codes for CASSYRVTEAFF.